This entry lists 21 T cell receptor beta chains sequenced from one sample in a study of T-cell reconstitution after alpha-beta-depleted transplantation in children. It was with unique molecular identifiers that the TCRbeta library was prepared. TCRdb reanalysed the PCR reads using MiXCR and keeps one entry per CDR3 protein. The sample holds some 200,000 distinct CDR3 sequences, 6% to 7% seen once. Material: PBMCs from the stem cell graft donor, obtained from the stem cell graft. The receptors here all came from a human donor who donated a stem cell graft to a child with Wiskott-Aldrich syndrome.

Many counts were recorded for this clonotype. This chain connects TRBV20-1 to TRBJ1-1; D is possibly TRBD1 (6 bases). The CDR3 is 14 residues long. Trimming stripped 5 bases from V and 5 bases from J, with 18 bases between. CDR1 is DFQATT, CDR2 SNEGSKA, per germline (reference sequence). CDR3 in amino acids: CSAPPTGGKTEAFF. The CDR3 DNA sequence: TGCAGTGCTCCACCGACAGGAGGAAAGACTGAAGCTTTCTTT.

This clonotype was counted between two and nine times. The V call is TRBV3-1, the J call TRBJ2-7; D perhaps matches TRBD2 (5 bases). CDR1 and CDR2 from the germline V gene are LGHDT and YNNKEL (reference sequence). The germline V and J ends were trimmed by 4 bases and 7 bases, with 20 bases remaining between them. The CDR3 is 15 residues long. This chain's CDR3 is CASSLQPPITGEQYF. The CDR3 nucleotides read TGTGCCAGCAGCCTCCAGCCGCCCATCACGGGGGAGCAGTACTTC.

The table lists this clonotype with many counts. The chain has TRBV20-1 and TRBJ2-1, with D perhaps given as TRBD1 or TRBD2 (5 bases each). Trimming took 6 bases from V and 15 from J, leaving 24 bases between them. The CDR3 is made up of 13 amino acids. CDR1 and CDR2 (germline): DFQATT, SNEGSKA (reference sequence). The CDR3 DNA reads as TGCAGTGCACCGCCCGGCGACCGGGACGGCCTGTTCTTC. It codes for CSAPPGDRDGLFF.

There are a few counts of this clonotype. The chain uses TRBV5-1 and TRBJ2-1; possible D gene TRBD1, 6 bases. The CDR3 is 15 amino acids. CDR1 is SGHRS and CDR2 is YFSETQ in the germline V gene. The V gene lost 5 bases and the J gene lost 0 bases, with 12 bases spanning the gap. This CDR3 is CASSYTGSSYNEQFF. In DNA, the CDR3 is TGCGCCAGCAGTTATACAGGGAGCTCCTACAATGAGCAGTTCTTC.

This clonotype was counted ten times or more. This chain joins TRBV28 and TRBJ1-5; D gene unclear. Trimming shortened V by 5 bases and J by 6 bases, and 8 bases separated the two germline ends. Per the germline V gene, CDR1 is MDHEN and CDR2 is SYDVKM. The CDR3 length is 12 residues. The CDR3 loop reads CASSQTIQPQHF. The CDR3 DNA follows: TGTGCCAGCAGTCAAACAATTCAGCCCCAGCATTTT.

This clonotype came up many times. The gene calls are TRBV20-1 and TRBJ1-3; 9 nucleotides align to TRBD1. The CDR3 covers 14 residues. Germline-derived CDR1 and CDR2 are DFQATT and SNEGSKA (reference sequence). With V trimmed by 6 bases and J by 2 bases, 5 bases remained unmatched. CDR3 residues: CSAPDRGTGNTIYF. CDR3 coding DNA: TGCAGTGCGCCGGACAGGGGTACTGGAAACACCATATATTTT.

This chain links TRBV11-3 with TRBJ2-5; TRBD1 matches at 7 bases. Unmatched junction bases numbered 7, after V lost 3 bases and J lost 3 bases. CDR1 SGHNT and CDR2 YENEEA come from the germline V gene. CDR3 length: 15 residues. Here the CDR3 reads CASSFIGTDKETQYF. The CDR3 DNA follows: TGTGCCAGCAGCTTCATCGGGACAGATAAAGAGACCCAGTACTTC.

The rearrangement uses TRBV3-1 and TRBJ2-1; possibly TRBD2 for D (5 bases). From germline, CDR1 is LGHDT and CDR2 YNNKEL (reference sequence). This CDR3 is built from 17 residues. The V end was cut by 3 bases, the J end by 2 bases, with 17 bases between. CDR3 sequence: CASSHTPFGLTYNEQFF. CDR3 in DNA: TGTGCCAGCAGCCACACCCCATTTGGACTCACCTACAATGAGCAGTTCTTC.

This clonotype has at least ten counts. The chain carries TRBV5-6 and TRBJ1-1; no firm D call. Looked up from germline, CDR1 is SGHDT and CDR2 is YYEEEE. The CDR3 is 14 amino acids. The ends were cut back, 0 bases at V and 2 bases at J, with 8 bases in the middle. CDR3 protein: CASSLALGNTEAFF. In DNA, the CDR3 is TGTGCCAGCAGCTTGGCCCTAGGAAACACTGAAGCTTTCTTT. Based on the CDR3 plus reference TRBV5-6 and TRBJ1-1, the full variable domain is DAGVTQSPTHLIKTRGQQVTLRCSPKSGHDTVSWYQQALGQGPQFIFQYYEEEERQRGNFPDRFSGHQFPNYSSELNVNALLLGDSALYLCASSLALGNTEAFFGQGTRLTVV.

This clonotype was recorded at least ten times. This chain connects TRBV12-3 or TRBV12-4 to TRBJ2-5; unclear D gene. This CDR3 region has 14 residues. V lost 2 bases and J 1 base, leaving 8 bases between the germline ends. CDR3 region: CASSLYHPQETQYF. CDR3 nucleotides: TGTGCCAGCAGTTTATATCATCCCCAAGAGACCCAGTACTTC.

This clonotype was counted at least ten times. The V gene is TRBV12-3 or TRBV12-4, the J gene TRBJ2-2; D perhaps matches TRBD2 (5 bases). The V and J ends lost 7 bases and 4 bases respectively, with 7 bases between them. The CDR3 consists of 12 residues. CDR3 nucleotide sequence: TGTGCCAGCAAAGGGAGCACCGGGGAGCTGTTTTTT. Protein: CASKGSTGELFF.

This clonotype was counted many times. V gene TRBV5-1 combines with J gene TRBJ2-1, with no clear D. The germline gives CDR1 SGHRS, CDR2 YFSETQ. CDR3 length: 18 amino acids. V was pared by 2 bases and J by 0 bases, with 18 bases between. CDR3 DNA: TGCGCCAGCAGCTTTTTCGGCGTTACCAGCAGCTCCTACAATGAGCAGTTCTTC. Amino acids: CASSFFGVTSSSYNEQFF.

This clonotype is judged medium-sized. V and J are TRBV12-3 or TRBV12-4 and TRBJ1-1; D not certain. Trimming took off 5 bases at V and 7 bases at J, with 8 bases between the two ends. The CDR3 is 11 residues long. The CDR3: CASSISIEAFF. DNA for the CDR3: TGTGCCAGCAGTATAAGCATTGAAGCTTTCTTT.

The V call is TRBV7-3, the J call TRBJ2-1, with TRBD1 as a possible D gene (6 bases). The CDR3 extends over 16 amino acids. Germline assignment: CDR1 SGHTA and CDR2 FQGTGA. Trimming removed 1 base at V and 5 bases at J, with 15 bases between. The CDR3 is CASSLRQGHPNNEQFF. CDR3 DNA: TGTGCCAGCAGCTTAAGGCAGGGGCATCCCAACAATGAGCAGTTCTTC.

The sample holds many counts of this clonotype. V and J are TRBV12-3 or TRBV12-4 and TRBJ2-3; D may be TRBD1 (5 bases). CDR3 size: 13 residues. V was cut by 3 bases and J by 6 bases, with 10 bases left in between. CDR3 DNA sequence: TGTGCCAGCAGTTTGACAGTCACGGATACGCAGTATTTT. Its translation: CASSLTVTDTQYF.

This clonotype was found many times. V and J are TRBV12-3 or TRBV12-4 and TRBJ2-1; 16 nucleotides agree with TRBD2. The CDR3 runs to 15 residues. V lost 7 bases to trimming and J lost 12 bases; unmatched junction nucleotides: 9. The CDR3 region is CASTLGLAGGQGQFF. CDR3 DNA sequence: TGTGCCAGCACCCTGGGACTAGCGGGGGGGCAAGGGCAGTTCTTC.

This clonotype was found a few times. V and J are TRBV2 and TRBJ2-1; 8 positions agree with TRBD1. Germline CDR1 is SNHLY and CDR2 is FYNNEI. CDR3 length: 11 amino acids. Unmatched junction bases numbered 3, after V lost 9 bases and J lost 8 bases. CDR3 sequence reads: CASGQGYEQFF. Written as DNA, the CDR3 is TGTGCCAGTGGACAGGGCTATGAGCAGTTCTTC.

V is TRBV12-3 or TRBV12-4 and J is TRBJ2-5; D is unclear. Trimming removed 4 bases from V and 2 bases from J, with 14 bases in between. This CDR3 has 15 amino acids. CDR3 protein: CASSSRHSSQETQYF. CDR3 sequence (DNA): TGTGCCAGCAGTTCACGTCACTCCTCACAAGAGACCCAGTACTTC.

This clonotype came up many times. The CDR3 loop reads CASSLGGGYYNEQFF. The CDR3 nucleotides read TGTGCCAGCAGCTTAGGCGGGGGGTACTACAATGAGCAGTTCTTC. This chain connects TRBV7-2 to TRBJ2-1, with 8 bases aligning to TRBD2. This CDR3 has 15 residues. Germline V gives CDR1 SGHTA, CDR2 FQGNSA. Trimming took 1 base from V and 3 from J; bases not matched to a gene: 2.

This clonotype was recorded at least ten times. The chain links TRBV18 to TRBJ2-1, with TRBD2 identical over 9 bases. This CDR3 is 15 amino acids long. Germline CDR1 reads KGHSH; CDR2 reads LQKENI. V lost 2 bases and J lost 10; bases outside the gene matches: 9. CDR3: CASSPSGLAGLEQFF. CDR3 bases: TGTGCCAGCTCACCATCCGGCCTAGCGGGGCTAGAGCAGTTCTTC. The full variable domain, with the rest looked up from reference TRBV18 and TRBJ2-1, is NAGVMQNPRHLVRRRGQEARLRCSPMKGHSHVYWYRQLPEEGLKFMVYLQKENIIDESGMPKERFSAEFPKEGPSILRIQQVVRGDSAAYFCASSPSGLAGLEQFFGPGTRLTVL.

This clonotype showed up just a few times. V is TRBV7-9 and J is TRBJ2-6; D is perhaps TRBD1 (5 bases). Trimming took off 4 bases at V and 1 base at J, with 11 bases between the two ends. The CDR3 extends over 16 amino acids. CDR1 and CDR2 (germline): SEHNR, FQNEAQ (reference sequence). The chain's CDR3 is CASSSWTQSGANVLTF. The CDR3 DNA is TGTGCCAGCAGCTCATGGACACAGTCTGGGGCCAACGTCCTGACTTTC.